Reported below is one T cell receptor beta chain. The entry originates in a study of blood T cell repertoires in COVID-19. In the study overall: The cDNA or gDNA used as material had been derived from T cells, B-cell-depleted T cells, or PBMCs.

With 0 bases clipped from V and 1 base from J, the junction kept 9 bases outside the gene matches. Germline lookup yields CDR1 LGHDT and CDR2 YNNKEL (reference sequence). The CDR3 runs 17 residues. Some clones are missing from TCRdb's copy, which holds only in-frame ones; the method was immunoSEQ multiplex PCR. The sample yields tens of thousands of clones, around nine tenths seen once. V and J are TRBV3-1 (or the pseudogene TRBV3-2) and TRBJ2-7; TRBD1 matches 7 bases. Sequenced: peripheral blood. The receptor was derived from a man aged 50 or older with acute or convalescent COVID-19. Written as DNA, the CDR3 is TGTGCCAGCAGCCAAGATCGACGACAGGGTGAGTCCTACGAGCAGTACGTC. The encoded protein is CASSQDRRQGESYEQYV.